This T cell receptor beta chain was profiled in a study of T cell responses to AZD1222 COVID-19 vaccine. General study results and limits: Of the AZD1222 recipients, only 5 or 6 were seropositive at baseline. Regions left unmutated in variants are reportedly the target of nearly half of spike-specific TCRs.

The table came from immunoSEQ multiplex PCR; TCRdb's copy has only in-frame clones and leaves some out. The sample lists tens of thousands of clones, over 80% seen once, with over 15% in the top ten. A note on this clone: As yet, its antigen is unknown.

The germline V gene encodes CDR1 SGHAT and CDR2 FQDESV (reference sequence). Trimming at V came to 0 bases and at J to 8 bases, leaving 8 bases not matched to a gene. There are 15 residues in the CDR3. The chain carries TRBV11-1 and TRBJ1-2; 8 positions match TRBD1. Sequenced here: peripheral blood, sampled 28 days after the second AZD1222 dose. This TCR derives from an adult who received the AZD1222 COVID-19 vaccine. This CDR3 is CASSLAQGGRRGYTF. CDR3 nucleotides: TGTGCCAGCAGCTTAGCACAGGGGGGCCGACGCGGCTACACCTTC. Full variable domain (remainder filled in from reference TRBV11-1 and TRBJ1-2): EAEVAQSPRYKITEKSQAVAFWCDPISGHATLYWYRQILGQGPELLVQFQDESVVDDSQLPKDRFSAERLKGVDSTLKIQPAELGDSAMYLCASSLAQGGRRGYTFGSGTRLTVV.